This T cell receptor (beta chain) was sequenced during a study of cytomegalovirus exposure and HLA in healthy donors. The study's findings and limits: It was found in a later analysis that first-cohort TCR clusters tended to co-occur in the 100 to 150 validation repertoires. Investigators reported 150 to 200 TCR beta chains as tied to cytomegalovirus. Confirmation was obtained in vitro that a few CMV-associated chains are specific for CMV antigens.

This CDR3 comprises 15 residues. Germline CDR1 and CDR2: SGHTA and FQGNSA. V gave up 1 base and J gave up 0 bases, with 7 bases separating them. Only in-frame clones appear in the TCRdb table, and some are missing; sequencing was by immunoSEQ multiplex PCR. This sample has approximately 97,000 clones, with 90% to 95% found just once. On this clone itself: Its target is unknown.

Input material: PBMCs. The chain recombines TRBV7-2 with TRBJ1-3; D unclear. This clonotype originated in a woman aged 25 to 39 in good health and CMV-seropositive. The CDR3 protein is CASSLEPSSGNTIYF. For the CDR3, the DNA is TGTGCCAGCAGCTTAGAGCCTTCCTCTGGAAACACCATATATTTT.